One and the same sample provided the 7 T cell receptor beta chains below, sequenced in a study of blood T cell repertoires in COVID-19. The protocol was immunoSEQ multiplex PCR, while the TCRdb copy is restricted to in-frame clones and leaves out a portion. This table has about 300,000 clones, approximately 86% appearing once. Sequencing used peripheral blood. The receptors stem from a man aged 18 to 35 with active or convalescent COVID-19.

The CDR3 spells CASSLGAGVGNTQYF. CDR3 nucleotides: TGTGCCAGCAGCCTAGGGGCGGGAGTAGGAAATACGCAGTATTTT. This sequence joins TRBV5-5 and TRBJ2-3; TRBD2 matches 7 bases. The V segment lost 4 bases and the J segment 7 bases; nucleotides outside the gene matches: 12. CDR3 length: 15 amino acids. Germline CDR1 reads SGHKS; CDR2 reads YYEKEE (reference sequence).

The V call is TRBV5-1, the J call TRBJ1-5; D gene uncertain. The CDR3 has 13 amino acids. Trimming pared 5 bases from V and 6 bases from J, leaving 12 bases between. Germline-derived CDR1 and CDR2 are SGHRS and YFSETQ. CDR3 sequence reads: CASSLRRGQPQHF. The CDR3 DNA sequence: TGCGCCAGCAGTCTACGGCGGGGTCAGCCCCAGCATTTT.

This sequence joins TRBV2 and TRBJ2-7; the D is unclear. Germline CDR1 and CDR2: SNHLY and FYNNEI. This CDR3 has 11 amino acids. Between the trimmed V and J ends, which lost 7 bases and 4 bases, there was a span of 8 bases. This CDR3 is CASTVLYEQYF. CDR3 sequence (DNA): TGTGCCAGCACCGTATTATACGAGCAGTACTTC.

The V and J genes are TRBV9 and TRBJ2-7; 12 bases align to TRBD1. The CDR3 has 15 amino acids. Trimming took 4 bases from V and 6 from J; bases not matched to a gene: 8. The germline V gene encodes CDR1 SGDLS and CDR2 YYNGEE. The CDR3 DNA reads TGTGCCAGCAGCCCCCGGGACAGGGGGCACCGCGAGCAGTACTTC. Its protein is CASSPRDRGHREQYF.

This rearrangement joins TRBV27 to TRBJ2-3; maybe TRBD1 (6 bases). Germline CDR1 is MNHEY and CDR2 is SMNVEV (reference sequence). The CDR3 consists of 19 residues. The V end lost 0 bases, the J end lost 1 base, and 20 bases lay between the germline ends. In nucleotides, the CDR3 is TGTGCCAGCAGTTTATCGAGCGAAACAGGGTTTGTGGGCACAGATACGCAGTATTTT. This translates into CASSLSSETGFVGTDTQYF.

The gene calls are TRBV4-3 and TRBJ2-5; D may be TRBD1 (5 bases). The ends were cut back, 4 bases at V and 5 bases at J, with 14 bases in the middle. The CDR3 extends over 14 amino acids. CDR1 is LGHNA and CDR2 is YSLEER in the germline V gene. This chain's CDR3 is CASSPSAGLETQYF. In DNA, the CDR3 is TGCGCCAGCAGCCCGTCGGCAGGGTTGGAGACCCAGTACTTC.

The CDR3 sequence: CASSLDSNYGYTF. As DNA, the CDR3 is TGTGCCAGCAGCCTGGACAGTAACTATGGCTACACCTTC. This chain connects TRBV7-2 to TRBJ1-2; D is possibly TRBD1 (6 bases). The CDR3 covers 13 residues. Germline CDR1 SGHTA, CDR2 FQGNSA. Trimming took 5 bases from V and 1 from J, leaving 8 bases between them. Full variable domain (missing parts from reference TRBV7-2 and TRBJ1-2): GAGVSQSPSNKVTEKGKDVELRCDPISGHTALYWYRQSLGQGLEFLIYFQGNSAPDKSGLPSDRFSAERTGGSVSTLTIQRTQQEDSAVYLCASSLDSNYGYTFGSGTRLTVV.